A selection of T cell receptor beta chains follows, all from one sample in a study of blood T cell repertoires in COVID-19. Data came from immunoSEQ multiplex PCR; TCRdb stores just in-frame clones and leaves some out. This repertoire shows 200,000 to 300,000 clones, around 87% found once; its top ten account for about 5%. Sequenced: peripheral blood. Receptors originate from a woman in her sixties with COVID-19, enrolled during active disease. The CDR3 runs from the conserved cysteine through the conserved F or W. The D gene is left open where the match is weak. Only some rows state a clone size, as once, few, many or a class for expanded clones.

TRBV5-6,TRBJ1-4,NA,NA,CASSLVSGEKLFF,TGTGCCAGCAGCTTAGTATCGGGTGAAAAACTGTTTTTT
TRBV28,TRBJ2-1,NA,NA,CASSRRGALYNEQFF,TGTGCCAGCAGCCGCCGGGGTGCACTCTACAATGAGCAGTTCTTC
TRBV6-4,TRBJ1-2,NA,TRBD1,CASSEDLGTGNGYTF,TGTGCCAGCAGTGAGGACCTTGGGACAGGGAATGGCTACACCTTC
TRBV4-2,TRBJ2-3,NA,NA,CASSQGSSTDTQYF,TGTGCCAGCAGCCAAGGGAGTTCCACAGATACGCAGTATTTT
TRBV5-4,TRBJ1-2,NA,TRBD1,CASRPGQEYGYTF,TGTGCCAGCAGGCCGGGACAGGAATATGGCTACACCTTC
TRBV19,TRBJ2-1,NA,NA,CASSIGSRGGFGEQFF,TGTGCCAGTAGTATAGGTAGCAGGGGAGGGTTTGGTGAGCAGTTCTTC
TRBV7-9,TRBJ2-7,NA,NA,CASSLSGGKSFYEQYF,TGTGCCAGCAGCTTAAGTGGCGGAAAGTCTTTCTACGAGCAGTACTTC
TRBV3-1/TRBV3-2,TRBJ1-6,NA,NA,CASSLSTNSPLHF,TGTGCCAGCAGCCTCTCTACCAATTCACCCCTCCACTTT
TRBV19,TRBJ1-5,NA,NA,CASSSQTAQGSQHF,TGTGCCAGTAGTTCACAGACTGCCCAGGGGTCCCAGCATTTT
TRBV11-1,TRBJ2-7,once,NA,CASSLVSGLVGEQYF,TGTGCCAGCAGCTTAGTATCCGGACTTGTGGGCGAGCAGTACTTC
TRBV28,TRBJ1-6,NA,NA,CASTSYREGSLPLHF,TGTGCCAGCACCTCTTACCGGGAGGGTTCTTTACCCCTCCACTTT
TRBV30,TRBJ2-2,NA,NA,CAWRGGRLTGELFF,TGTGCCTGGAGAGGGGGAAGGTTAACCGGGGAGCTGTTTTTT
TRBV20-1,TRBJ2-5,NA,NA,CSASNVNGMGETQYF,TGCAGTGCTAGTAACGTAAACGGGATGGGGGAGACCCAGTACTTC
TRBV2,TRBJ2-2,NA,NA,CASSELRGNTGELFF,TGTGCCAGCAGTGAACTTCGCGGGAACACCGGGGAGCTGTTTTTT
TRBV2,TRBJ1-4,few,TRBD1,CASSAQGGRSF,TGTGCCAGCAGTGCACAGGGGGGAAGGTCTTTT
TRBV28,TRBJ1-5,once,TRBD1,CASSLRRRTGVFNQPQHF,TGTGCCAGCAGTTTAAGGCGCCGGACAGGGGTATTCAATCAGCCCCAGCATTTT
TRBV19,TRBJ2-1,NA,NA,CASSIVRVGNEQFF,TGTGCCAGTAGTATCGTCAGGGTGGGCAATGAGCAGTTCTTC
TRBV5-4,TRBJ1-6,NA,NA,CASSVQGSYNSPLHF,TGTGCCAGCAGTGTTCAGGGGTCGTATAATTCACCCCTCCACTTT
TRBV6-5,TRBJ1-5,NA,NA,CASRGDSLVNQPQHF,TGTGCCAGCAGAGGGGACTCCCTAGTGAATCAGCCCCAGCATTTT
TRBV7-9,TRBJ1-5,NA,NA,CASSYSGANQPQHF,TGTGCCAGCAGCTACTCAGGCGCCAATCAGCCCCAGCATTTT
TRBV6-5,TRBJ2-5,NA,TRBD2,CASSYWLAGEETQYF,TGTGCCAGCAGTTATTGGCTAGCGGGAGAAGAGACCCAGTACTTC
TRBV5-1,TRBJ1-6,NA,NA,CASSARSSYNSPLHF,TGCGCCAGCAGCGCGAGGAGCTCCTATAATTCACCCCTCCACTTT
TRBV30,TRBJ2-7,NA,TRBD2,CAWSPGGVTYEQYF,TGTGCCTGGAGCCCGGGGGGGGTCACCTACGAGCAGTACTTC
TRBV3-1/TRBV3-2,TRBJ2-7,NA,TRBD1,CASSPAGGYEQYF,TGTGCCAGCAGCCCCGCAGGGGGCTACGAGCAGTACTTC
TRBV7-2,TRBJ2-4,NA,NA,CASRSTGRQYF,TGTGCCAGCAGATCTACAGGGCGTCAGTACTTC
TRBV27,TRBJ2-2,NA,NA,CASSLSGLTGELFF,TGTGCCAGCAGTTTATCGGGCCTTACCGGGGAGCTGTTTTTT
TRBV5-1,TRBJ1-4,once,TRBD1,CASSLAGQRNEKLFF,TGCGCCAGCAGCTTGGCGGGACAGAGGAATGAAAAACTGTTTTTT
TRBV2,TRBJ2-1,NA,TRBD2,CASSDLAGAHNEQFF,TGTGCCAGCAGTGATTTAGCGGGAGCACACAATGAGCAGTTCTTC
TRBV5-1,TRBJ2-1,NA,NA,CASSLATGGVFF,TGCGCCAGCAGCTTGGCCACGGGGGGCGTGTTCTTC
TRBV9,TRBJ1-5,NA,TRBD1,CASSPGTGGYQPQHF,TGTGCCAGCAGCCCAGGGACAGGGGGTTATCAGCCCCAGCATTTT
TRBV5-1,TRBJ1-2,NA,NA,CASSLEGGVAGYTF,TGCGCCAGCAGCTTGGAAGGGGGAGTCGCTGGCTACACCTTC
TRBV6-1,TRBJ1-2,NA,NA,CASSEFTGVQYGYTF,TGTGCCAGCAGTGAATTTACGGGGGTGCAGTATGGCTACACCTTC